Presented here are 22 T cell receptor beta chains from one specimen sequenced in a study of shared clonotypes between healthy human individuals. As defined, naive CD8 cells were CD45RO-negative and positively selected for CCR7, with terminally differentiated effector memory CD45RA+ cells excluded. Using immunoSEQ multiplex PCR, the repertoire was profiled, and TCRdb retains in-frame clones only, with some absent. The table lists about 2,100,000 clones, about 92% of them singletons. What was sequenced was naive CD8+ T cells from PBMCs. The receptor source for this set is a young man in good health. Some clones in this sample may be carry-over from other donors' samples.

The CDR3 here is CASNEWGISEGQFF. CDR3 coding DNA: TGTGCCAGCAATGAATGGGGTATCTCCGAGGGGCAGTTCTTC. The chain couples TRBV27 to TRBJ2-1; the D gene is possibly TRBD2 (5 bases). The CDR3 length is 14 residues. Trimming removed 7 bases from V and 12 bases from J, with 22 bases in between. Germline V CDR1 and CDR2: MNHEY, SMNVEV (reference sequence).

This clone was observed a few times. The rearrangement uses TRBV7-9 and TRBJ1-1; D remains unclear. In germline, CDR1 is SEHNR, CDR2 FQNEAQ (reference sequence). V dropped 1 base and J dropped 10 bases, with 7 bases sitting between them. The CDR3 spans 11 residues. The CDR3 sequence is CASSLGPTAFF. CDR3 DNA: TGTGCCAGCAGCTTAGGTCCCACAGCTTTCTTT.

V and J are TRBV27 and TRBJ2-7; D possibly uses TRBD1 or TRBD2 (6 bases each). V lost 8 bases, J lost 2 bases, and 19 bases lay in between. CDR3 length: 15 amino acids. The V gene's germline CDR1 is MNHEY and CDR2 SMNVEV (reference sequence). CDR3 in amino acids: CASRGGAGRAYEQYF. The CDR3 bases are TGTGCCAGCCGAGGGGGAGCGGGTCGGGCCTACGAGCAGTACTTC.

The chain combines TRBV7-2 with TRBJ2-1; TRBD2 aligns across 13 bases. V was clipped by 0 bases and J by 8 bases; unmatched bases: 4. Germline-derived CDR1 and CDR2 are SGHTA and FQGNSA. CDR3 length: 16 residues. The CDR3 bases are TGTGCCAGCAGCTTAGCGGAACTAGCGGGAGGGGATGAGCAGTTCTTC. Its protein is CASSLAELAGGDEQFF.

The CDR3 DNA sequence: TGTGCCAGCAGCGTAGGAGGGACTAGCGGGAGCCTCTACGAGCAGTACTTC. Translating gives CASSVGGTSGSLYEQYF. This rearrangement joins TRBV9 to TRBJ2-7; 14 bases map to TRBD2. The germline V gene encodes CDR1 SGDLS and CDR2 YYNGEE. Trimming took 0 bases from V and 3 from J; bases not matched to a gene: 5. There are 17 residues in the CDR3.

The chain employs TRBV15 and TRBJ2-7, with D perhaps matching TRBD1 (6 bases). This CDR3 has 15 amino acids. V gave up 4 bases and J gave up 3 bases, with 16 bases separating them. CDR1 and CDR2 (germline): LNHNV, YYDKDF (reference sequence). CDR3 protein: CATSTVPDRYYEQYF. The CDR3 DNA is TGTGCCACCAGCACCGTGCCGGACAGATACTACGAGCAGTACTTC.

The rearrangement links TRBV7-9 to TRBJ1-1; no clear D gene. Germline CDR1 SEHNR, CDR2 FQNEAQ (reference sequence). V lost 4 bases, J lost 11 bases, and 14 bases lay in between. The CDR3 extends over 12 amino acids. In nucleotides, the CDR3 is TGTGCCAGCAGCTCAAATAAGGGAACGGCTTTCTTT. Its protein product is CASSSNKGTAFF.

This sequence joins TRBV29-1 and TRBJ1-2; a possible D gene is TRBD1 (6 bases). The germline V gene encodes CDR1 SQVTM and CDR2 ANQGSEA. V shed 3 bases and J shed 6 bases, with 11 bases lying between them. The CDR3 runs to 12 residues. The CDR3 is CSVEDSQDGYTF. The CDR3 nucleotides read TGCAGCGTTGAGGACAGTCAGGATGGCTACACCTTC. The full variable domain, with the rest looked up from reference TRBV29-1 and TRBJ1-2, is SAVISQKPSRDICQRGTSLTIQCQVDSQVTMMFWYRQQPGQSLTLIATANQGSEATYESGFVIDKFPISRPNLTFSTLTVSNMSPEDSSIYLCSVEDSQDGYTFGSGTRLTVV.

The chain carries TRBV7-8 and TRBJ1-5, with a weak D call TRBD1 (6 bases). Germline-derived CDR1 and CDR2 are SGHVS and FQNEAQ. The CDR3 totals 16 residues. The germline V and J ends were trimmed by 5 bases and 6 bases, with 20 bases remaining between them. For the CDR3, the DNA is TGTGCCAGCAGCGCCCCCCCCCGGCAGGGGTCTCAGCCCCAGCATTTT. This codes for CASSAPPRQGSQPQHF.

The rearrangement joins TRBV27 to TRBJ1-1, with 10 bases lining up with TRBD1. The CDR3 has 14 amino acids. V lost 5 bases to trimming and J lost 4 bases; unmatched junction nucleotides: 4. The V gene's germline CDR1 is MNHEY and CDR2 SMNVEV (reference sequence). The CDR3 DNA reads as TGTGCCAGCAGTACGACAGGGGGCGCCACTGAAGCTTTCTTT. Translated, it gives CASSTTGGATEAFF.

Here the CDR3 reads CASSLEGWDTEAFF. Here the CDR3 DNA reads TGTGCCAGCAGTTTAGAGGGTTGGGACACTGAAGCTTTCTTT. V usage is TRBV6-1 and J usage is TRBJ1-1; the D is unclear. Trimming stripped 5 bases from V and 3 bases from J, with 13 bases between. Germline values: CDR1 MNHNS, CDR2 SASEGT. The CDR3 length is 14 residues.

The chain is built from TRBV9 and TRBJ2-5; 7 bases map to TRBD1. V dropped 4 bases and J dropped 1; count of bases not matched to a gene: 4. The CDR3 length is 14 residues. Germline V lookup: CDR1 SGDLS, CDR2 YYNGEE. The CDR3 reads CASSNRDSQETQYF. In nucleotides, the CDR3 is TGTGCCAGCAGCAACCGGGACAGCCAAGAGACCCAGTACTTC.

This clone appeared a single time. Different DNA sequences within this sample yield the same CDR3. The J gene is TRBJ1-2, the V gene TRBV4-1; the match to TRBD1 covers 9 bases. The CDR3 is made up of 13 amino acids. Trimming took 3 bases from V and 5 from J; bases not matched to a gene: 1. Germline V gives CDR1 MGHRA, CDR2 YSYEKL. This chain's CDR3 is CASSQGQGYGYTF. CDR3 sequence (DNA): TGCGCCAGCAGCCAGGGACAGGGTTATGGCTACACCTTC.

The chain links TRBV7-9 to TRBJ2-1, with D unresolved. The CDR3 is 15 residues long. With 1 base removed from V and 6 bases from J, the gap between germline ends came to 13 bases. Germline V CDR1 and CDR2: SEHNR, FQNEAQ (reference sequence). The chain's CDR3 is CASSLVLYGANEQFF. The CDR3 coding sequence is TGTGCCAGCAGCTTAGTATTGTACGGCGCCAATGAGCAGTTCTTC.

In this sample, this clone turned up a few times. The chain is built from TRBV6-1 and TRBJ1-1; 8 bases line up with TRBD1. This CDR3 is built from 14 residues. V lost 7 bases, J lost 5 bases, and 9 bases stayed unmatched. Germline lookup yields CDR1 MNHNS and CDR2 SASEGT. The CDR3 nucleotides are TGTGCCAGCAAAGAGGCAGGGGGCCTGACTGAAGCTTTCTTT. This sequence encodes CASKEAGGLTEAFF.

The chain is built from TRBV7-8 and TRBJ2-7; 10 bases line up with TRBD2. Losses at the gene ends were 6 bases for V and 6 bases for J; bases not matched to a gene: 11. CDR1 SGHVS and CDR2 FQNEAQ come from the germline V gene. The CDR3 has 15 amino acids. The CDR3 loop is CASRRGLAEIGEQYF. CDR3 nucleotide sequence: TGTGCCAGCAGACGAGGACTAGCGGAGATTGGCGAGCAGTACTTC.

The gene calls are TRBV28 and TRBJ1-2, with D unclear. The V gene lost 10 bases and the J gene lost 5 bases, with 20 bases spanning the gap. This CDR3 is 14 amino acids long. The germline V gene has CDR1 MDHEN and CDR2 SYDVKM. CDR3 DNA: TGTGCCACCGTCTCCCTCGACGAGTTGTATGGCTACACCTTC. Its protein is CATVSLDELYGYTF.

This clone appeared a single time. The V gene is TRBV7-9, the J gene TRBJ2-1; a weak D match, TRBD1 (5 bases). From germline, CDR1 is SEHNR and CDR2 FQNEAQ (reference sequence). Trimming pared 5 bases from V and 10 bases from J, leaving 21 bases between. The CDR3 is 15 residues long. The CDR3 sequence is CASSPKGPSAEEQFF. CDR3 coding DNA: TGTGCCAGCAGCCCGAAGGGGCCCTCAGCCGAGGAGCAGTTCTTC.

The chain combines TRBV27 with TRBJ2-7, with 7 bases matching TRBD2. The V and J ends lost 5 bases and 4 bases, in that order; junction bases with no gene match: 11. The germline V gene encodes CDR1 MNHEY and CDR2 SMNVEV (reference sequence). The CDR3 is made up of 15 amino acids. CDR3 in amino acids: CASSARGDHLYEQYF. The CDR3 DNA follows: TGTGCCAGCAGTGCCCGGGGGGACCATTTATACGAGCAGTACTTC.

This CDR3 is CASSLSLGNTNEKLFF. CDR3 in DNA: TGTGCCAGCAGTTTATCCCTCGGGAATACTAATGAAAAACTGTTTTTT. This rearrangement joins TRBV27 to TRBJ1-4; D ambiguous. V dropped 0 bases and J dropped 2 bases, with 10 bases sitting between them. This CDR3 comprises 16 residues. In germline, CDR1 is MNHEY, CDR2 SMNVEV (reference sequence).

The rearrangement links TRBV28 to TRBJ1-1; D may be TRBD1 (5 bases). The CDR3 consists of 12 residues. Germline CDR1 reads MDHEN; CDR2 reads SYDVKM. V lost 8 bases and J lost 8, with 15 bases in between. The DNA of the CDR3 is TGTGCCAGCGGATCGGGGGACGGCGAAGCTTTCTTT. It yields the protein CASGSGDGEAFF. The complete variable domain, with remaining parts taken from reference TRBV28 and TRBJ1-1, reads DVKVTQSSRYLVKRTGEKVFLECVQDMDHENMFWYRQDPGLGLRLIYFSYDVKMKEKGDIPEGYSVSREKKERFSLILESASTNQTSMYLCASGSGDGEAFFGQGTRLTVV.

A few counts support this clone. This sample includes further DNA sequences coding for the same CDR3. The J gene is TRBJ1-1, the V gene TRBV5-1; no clear D gene. V gave up 0 bases and J gave up 4 bases, with 7 bases separating them. Germline V gives CDR1 SGHRS, CDR2 YFSETQ. The CDR3 spans 13 residues. This CDR3 reads CASSLEGGTEAFF. In DNA form, the CDR3 reads TGCGCCAGCAGCTTGGAAGGCGGCACTGAAGCTTTCTTT.